These T cell receptor beta chains were read from a single sample in a study of T cell responses to AZD1222 COVID-19 vaccine. This table comes from immunoSEQ multiplex PCR, and its TCRdb copy is limited to in-frame clones, with some not included. The sample holds over 150,000 clones, about nine tenths seen once. The starting material was peripheral blood, obtained on day 0 of AZD1222 vaccination. Receptors were obtained from an adult in good health. Both conserved end residues are part of each CDR3. D genes are given only for firm matches. Expanded clones get a size class; other rows say once, few or many, or leave the size out.

clone_size	v_call	d_call	j_call	cdr3_aa	cdr3_nt
.	TRBV29-1	TRBD1	TRBJ2-7	CSVEDPGQELRMEQYF	TGCAGCGTTGAAGATCCCGGACAGGAACTACGGATGGAGCAGTACTTC
once	TRBV4-3	.	TRBJ2-7	CASSQEGGRSYEQYF	TGCGCCAGCAGCCAGGAGGGGGGGAGATCCTACGAGCAGTACTTC
.	TRBV7-2	TRBD2	TRBJ2-1	CASSYLAVEQFF	TGTGCCAGCAGCTACCTAGCGGTTGAGCAGTTCTTC
.	TRBV5-4	.	TRBJ2-2	CASRSAKGTGELFF	TGTGCCAGCAGGTCGGCGAAGGGGACGGGGGAGCTGTTTTTT
.	TRBV5-1	.	TRBJ2-1	CASSLEGGSSYNEQFF	TGCGCCAGCAGCTTGGAAGGGGGGAGCTCCTACAATGAGCAGTTCTTC
once	TRBV4-1	.	TRBJ2-1	CASSQALGAGNNEQFF	TGCGCCAGCAGCCAGGCCTTGGGTGCGGGGAACAATGAGCAGTTCTTC
.	TRBV7-2	TRBD1	TRBJ2-7	CASSLRRDRGHEQYF	TGTGCCAGCAGCTTAAGGCGGGACAGGGGCCACGAGCAGTACTTC
.	TRBV14	.	TRBJ2-1	CASSQGYGAEQFF	TGTGCCAGCAGCCAAGGTTATGGGGCTGAGCAGTTCTTC
few	TRBV11-1	.	TRBJ1-1	CASSLYLGGGTEAFF	TGTGCCAGCAGCTTATATTTAGGGGGAGGAACTGAAGCTTTCTTT
few	TRBV5-1	.	TRBJ1-2	CASSPEGANYGYTF	TGCGCCAGCAGCCCCGAGGGAGCCAACTATGGCTACACCTTC
.	TRBV12-5	TRBD1	TRBJ1-1	CASGLGTGWAEAFF	TGTGCTAGTGGTTTGGGGACAGGGTGGGCTGAAGCTTTCTTT
.	TRBV2	.	TRBJ1-6	CASSGNSPLHF	TGTGCCAGCAGTGGTAATTCACCCCTCCACTTT
.	TRBV30	TRBD1	TRBJ2-7	CASSPGDRIPNQTF	TGTGCCTCCTCGCCGGGGGACAGGATCCCCAATCAGACTTTC
once	TRBV20-1	.	TRBJ2-7	CSASNRGGAYEQYF	TGCAGTGCTAGTAACCGAGGAGGCGCCTACGAGCAGTACTTC
.	TRBV6-4	TRBD2	TRBJ2-1	CASSDSAGGYNEQFF	TGTGCCAGCAGTGACTCAGCGGGGGGCTACAATGAGCAGTTCTTC
.	TRBV11-3	TRBD1	TRBJ2-5	CASSSPGGRLYF	TGTGCCAGCAGCTCTCCAGGGGGACGTCTGTACTTC
medium-sized	TRBV19	TRBD1	TRBJ1-5	CASSTGRAGTGVNQPQHF	TGTGCCAGTAGTACAGGTCGTGCCGGGACAGGGGTAAATCAGCCCCAGCATTTT
.	TRBV3-1/TRBV3-2	.	TRBJ1-3	CASSQQGPGNTIYF	TGTGCCAGCAGCCAGCAGGGTCCTGGAAACACCATATATTTT
.	TRBV7-2	TRBD1	TRBJ1-2	CASRAGQGGYTF	TGTGCCAGCAGAGCTGGACAGGGGGGCTACACCTTC
few	TRBV10-3	TRBD2	TRBJ2-5	CAISALAGVETQYF	TGTGCCATCAGTGCTCTAGCGGGGGTTGAGACCCAGTACTTC
.	TRBV7-2	.	TRBJ2-7	CASSFGGQGVNEQYF	TGTGCCAGCAGCTTTGGAGGGCAGGGGGTAAACGAGCAGTACTTC
.	TRBV24-1	.	TRBJ1-1	CATSDFTVNTEAFF	TGTGCCACCAGTGATTTCACGGTGAACACTGAAGCTTTCTTT
.	TRBV6-1	.	TRBJ1-2	CASSEGSRVYGYTF	TGTGCCAGCAGTGAAGGGTCGAGGGTCTATGGCTACACCTTC
.	TRBV7-2	TRBD2	TRBJ2-7	CASSSTSGGYEQYF	TGTGCCAGCAGCTCGACTAGCGGGGGATACGAGCAGTACTTC
.	TRBV5-1	TRBD2	TRBJ2-7	CASSLLAGGNYEQYF	TGCGCCAGCAGCTTACTAGCGGGGGGGAACTACGAGCAGTACTTC
.	TRBV27	TRBD1	TRBJ2-7	CASSPQGVAYEQYF	TGTGCCAGCAGTCCACAGGGGGTGGCCTACGAGCAGTACTTC
.	TRBV9	TRBD1	TRBJ1-4	CASSPDRGSEKLFF	TGTGCCAGCAGCCCTGACAGGGGAAGCGAAAAACTGTTTTTT
.	TRBV14	.	TRBJ1-2	CASRGDYGYTF	TGTGCCAGCAGAGGAGACTATGGCTACACCTTC
.	TRBV6-2/TRBV6-3	.	TRBJ1-5	CASSSEVRVGDQPQHF	TGTGCCAGCAGTTCAGAAGTCAGGGTAGGGGATCAGCCCCAGCATTTT
.	TRBV9	.	TRBJ1-4	CASSVGGVNEKLFF	TGTGCCAGCAGCGTAGGGGGGGTTAATGAAAAACTGTTTTTT
.	TRBV5-4	.	TRBJ2-7	CASSSRDEQYF	TGTGCCAGCAGCTCCCGGGACGAGCAGTACTTC
.	TRBV4-3	TRBD1	TRBJ2-7	CASSPGTGIFYEQYF	TGCGCCAGCAGCCCCGGGACAGGGATCTTCTACGAGCAGTACTTC
once	TRBV6-5	TRBD1	TRBJ1-1	CASSYAGGGAEAFF	TGTGCCAGCAGTTACGCAGGGGGGGGCGCTGAAGCTTTCTTT
.	TRBV10-3	.	TRBJ1-3	CAISETGTTHFPGNTIYF	TGTGCCATCAGTGAGACCGGGACAACTCATTTTCCTGGAAACACCATATATTTT
once	TRBV19	TRBD2	TRBJ2-2	CASSIGGGGLNTGELFF	TGTGCCAGTAGTATAGGTGGCGGGGGGCTGAACACCGGGGAGCTGTTTTTT
.	TRBV7-2	.	TRBJ2-3	CASSLGVGFGDTQYF	TGTGCCAGCAGCTTGGGGGTGGGTTTTGGAGATACGCAGTATTTT
.	TRBV2	TRBD1	TRBJ1-4	CASLRDSPTIEKLFF	TGTGCCAGCCTTAGGGACAGCCCGACAATTGAAAAACTGTTTTTT
.	TRBV6-6	.	TRBJ2-7	CASTEGGYSYEQYF	TGTGCCAGCACCGAAGGGGGGTACTCCTACGAGCAGTACTTC
.	TRBV9	TRBD1	TRBJ1-1	CASSPRTGFEAFF	TGTGCCAGCAGCCCAAGGACAGGGTTTGAAGCTTTCTTT
.	TRBV5-8	TRBD1	TRBJ1-6	CASSDWTGGFSPLHF	TGTGCCAGCAGCGACTGGACAGGGGGCTTTTCACCCCTCCACTTT